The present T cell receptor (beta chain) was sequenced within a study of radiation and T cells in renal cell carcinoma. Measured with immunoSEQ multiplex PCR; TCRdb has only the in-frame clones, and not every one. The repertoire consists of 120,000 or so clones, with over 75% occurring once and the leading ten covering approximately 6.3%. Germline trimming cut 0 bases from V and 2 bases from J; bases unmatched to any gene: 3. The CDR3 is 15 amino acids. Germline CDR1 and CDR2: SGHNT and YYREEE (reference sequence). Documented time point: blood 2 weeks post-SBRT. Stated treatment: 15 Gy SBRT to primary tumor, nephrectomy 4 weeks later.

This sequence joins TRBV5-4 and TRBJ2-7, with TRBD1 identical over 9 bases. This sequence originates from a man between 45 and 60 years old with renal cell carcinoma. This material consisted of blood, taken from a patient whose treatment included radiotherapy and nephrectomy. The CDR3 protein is CASSLAGTGPYEQYF. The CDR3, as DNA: TGTGCCAGCAGCTTGGCCGGGACAGGGCCCTACGAGCAGTACTTC.